This T cell receptor beta chain was identified in a study of cytomegalovirus exposure and HLA in healthy donors (dated by TCRdb to between 2016 and 2019). For context, the study as a whole: An earlier analysis of approximately 640 of the donors reported about 290 Gb of sequence data and 120 million or so unique TCR beta sequences from 150 million to 200 million T cells. Of the roughly 400 genotyped donors, approximately 80% fell in the genetic ancestry cluster associated with self-reported Caucasian donors. In a later genetic analysis, genome-wide SNP genotypes for about three fifths of the roughly 670 donors were used, and that subset was treated as a discovery cohort. High-throughput TCR immunosequencing, statistical association of individual TCRs with disease status, and machine learning were combined to predict cytomegalovirus infection status. An earlier analysis of 587 of the donors applied high-throughput TCR beta sequencing to assess whether each TCR beta V gene segment acted as functional or pseudogenic. Besides the first cohort of 550 to 750 subjects, a separate validation cohort made up of 90 to 150 different subjects was used. HLA typing covered class I and class II loci at four-digit resolution. The number of typed donors differed by locus: about 620-640 for A, B, C, DRB1 and DQB1; 500 to 550 for DQA1; approximately 600 for DPA1; and around 470 for DPB1. Donor age, sex, ethnicity and CMV serostatus were compiled together with the repertoire data. All discovery cohort repertoires had been generated using a single sequencing platform. The study was designed to test whether signatures of past pathogen exposure could be identified by cataloging public T cell receptors. Rather than drawing on any new phenotypic data, the later analysis identified candidate immune exposures from TCR beta sequences and the way those sequences occurred across donors. An early release covering roughly 640 HLA-typed donors comprised about 300 gigabases of sequencing data and around 80 million unique TCR sequences. Among around 400 genotyped donors of the cohort, an average of roughly 230,000 unique TCR beta nucleotide sequences was sequenced per donor, of which about 18% were non-productive. About five DR-DQ haplotypes were treated as single units for association and clustering because of strong linkage in the cohort. The T cell repertoires of 666 subjects were profiled by immunosequencing and related to cytomegalovirus serostatus. A later analysis re-examined previously published TCR beta repertoires from just over 650 donors and added high-resolution HLA genotyping to investigate patterns of TCR occurrence.

For this clone: The specificity of this receptor is unknown. It has no much larger one-base neighbor in the sample; base qualities were not kept.

The germline V gene (reference sequence) supplies CDR1 LNHDA and CDR2 SQIVND. Cut back by 4 bases and 0 bases, the V and J ends lie 19 bases apart. From cysteine to phenylalanine, the CDR3 is 19 amino acids long. CDR3 DNA only is kept here, 57 bases in frame from base 1. What the study reported, not specific to this receptor: It was suggested by the authors that the approach could potentially be generalized to other disease states and immunological phenotypes. Specific HLA alleles were associated with 16,951 TCR beta sequences at a false discovery rate of 0.05 in a later analysis. The cohort was sequenced for TCR beta chains only, and without alpha or paired-chain data the features that could be detected were limited. Sequencing depth was assumed to be roughly uniform across donors in the presence/absence analyses, though that assumption may not hold. A later analysis reported that several top co-occurrence clusters appeared linked to parvovirus B19, influenza, CMV and Epstein-Barr virus. Linkage disequilibrium might explain the correlated functional status among segregating V segments, but an unknown experimental factor could not be ruled out. According to a later genetic analysis, donors in an Asian-associated ancestry cluster had fewer N-insertions in productive TCRs than the roughly 700-donor mean. A few of the identified cytomegalovirus-associated TCR beta chains were confirmed in vitro to be specific for cytomegalovirus antigens. In a later analysis, HLA-associated TCR beta chains were found to be more clonally expanded and to have lower generation probabilities than equally common non-associated chains. In a later genetic analysis, a missense DCLRE1C variant was associated with V-gene and J-gene trimming of TCR beta chains, and the association was replicated in an independent cohort. Because the 87-base-pair reads could not distinguish some IMGT-functional V segments, including TRBV6-2 and TRBV6-3, those segments were excluded. The only immune exposure information available for the cohort was CMV serostatus. The study listed 164 TCR beta chains as associated with cytomegalovirus. Over 15 rarely observed V segments, including chromosome 9 orphons, were excluded from the earlier analysis of 550 to 700 of the donors because counts were too low. An earlier analysis of approximately 570 of the donors showed that most TCR beta V segments appeared in productive rearrangements either about 87% or about 30% of the time, which broadly matched IMGT annotations. The classifier was reported to diagnose cytomegalovirus status with high specificity and sensitivity in both the original cohort and the validation cohort. According to a later analysis, most CMV-associated TCR beta chains appeared to be HLA-restricted, and the HLA associations seemed to be driven largely by CMV exposure. Because some donors lacked HLA typing at each locus, the association tests relied only on the typed subset. Most TCR sequences were seen in very few donors, while some public TCRs were found in many individuals. The sequencing pipeline was judged likely to have produced a cluster of highly shared sequence variants as a technical artifact. When HLA alleles, especially DR and DQ, strongly co-occurred, TCR associations were difficult to assign to individual alleles. A further reported finding was that TCR beta sequences accurately predicted the HLA-A and HLA-B alleles for most subjects in the first cohort. In a later analysis, the rate of TCR association differed among HLA loci, with DRB1 alleles having the most associated TCRs and HLA-C alleles having the fewest.

The cohort was made up of around 720 healthy bone marrow donors. Cohort members were all nominally healthy when sampled, although unrecorded immune exposures were likely present. The donor was CMV seronegative and belonged to the group of 352 seronegative cohort members. A peripheral blood sample was provided by each donor, and peripheral blood mononuclear cells were used for TCR beta sequencing. Genomic DNA was extracted from the blood cell samples with the Qiagen DNeasy Blood Extraction Kit. Library preparation used the immunoSEQ multiplex PCR assay. For the multiplex PCR, a mixture combining 60 forward primers for TCR Vbeta segments and 13 reverse primers for TCR Jbeta segments was used. The CDR3 region of rearranged TCR beta genes was amplified from genomic DNA with a multiplex PCR assay. The Illumina HiSeq System was used to sequence the amplified TCR beta libraries as 87-base-pair reads. The study's processing was this. A later analysis counted tens of millions of unique TCR beta chains across the 700 or so repertoires, and some 12 million of these chains were shared by at least two donors. Raw reads were error-corrected and collapsed into unique sequences by a nearest-neighbor algorithm in which closely related sequences were merged to remove PCR and sequencing errors. To assign V, D and J gene segments, CDR3 sequences were aligned to IMGT reference sequences. For a sequence to be retained, a match of at least six nucleotides was required to both a V gene segment and a J gene segment. A rearrangement counted as productive if the CDR3 had no stop codons and remained in frame with V and J, and every other rearrangement counted as non-productive. Following IMGT convention, CDR3 was defined as the stretch from the second conserved V-encoded cysteine to the conserved J-encoded phenylalanine. The earlier analysis of more than 450 of the donors excluded sequences that lacked an unambiguous match to a single V gene segment. In an earlier analysis of almost 600 of the donors, a V segment was called functional when productive rearrangements were above 56.7%, and segregating when the standard deviation between donors exceeded 5%. A statistical classification framework was built to diagnose cytomegalovirus status from the catalog of TCR beta chain sequences. A later analysis assigned V and J genes by comparing TCR nucleotide sequences with IMGT/GENE-DB human TR gene sequences. Using the TCRdist pipeline, a later analysis assigned CDR3 sequences along with most-parsimonious VDJ recombination scenarios. In a later analysis, each TCR beta chain was defined by its CDR3 amino acid sequence together with its V-gene family, and reads without a unique V-gene family were excluded. In a later analysis, 450 to 600 highly shared, low-generation-probability nucleotide sequences were removed to address suspected cross-contamination and a sequencing artifact. A later analysis calculated a clonal expansion index for each public chain from normalized within-repertoire ranks of inferred template counts. A later analysis computed generation probabilities with a VDJ recombination model fitted to out-of-frame rearrangements, and checked the results against IGoR. In a later analysis, hypergeometric tests were used to score TCR-TCR, TCR-HLA and TCR-CMV co-occurrence, with a repertoire-size bias correction applied to TCR pairs. A later analysis estimated false discovery rates by permuting HLA or CMV assignments 20 times. In a later analysis, co-occurring TCRs were grouped using DBSCAN, with TCRdist sequence similarity added in when clustering inside HLA-allele-positive subsets. Repertoires with fewer than 30,000 or more than 120,000 public chains were left out of co-occurrence clustering, as were a handful of repertoires with anomalous nucleotide sharing. As stored in TCRdb, this immuneACCESS dataset retains in-frame rearrangements with V and J assigned. A fraction of the clones does not appear; measured against another copy, unresolved V genes explain less than half of the discrepancy, and the remainder lacks a known reason. V and J calls and clone size are as listed in that table; D and trimming were resolved from the DNA. The sample table contains about 98,000 clones; only one count was recorded for 81% of them. The ten largest clones take up approximately 1.3% of the sample.

The sample taken for sequencing was PBMCs. This receptor was taken from a man aged 35 to 55 in good health and CMV-seronegative. This sequence uses TRBV19 and TRBJ2-6, and the D gene may be TRBD1, 6 bases matching. CDR3 loop: CASSKTPLDSSSGANVLTF. The base sequence is TGTGCCAGTAGTAAAACTCCCTTGGACAGTAGCTCTGGGGCCAACGTCCTGACTTTC. Outside the CDR3, residues come from the reference TRBV19 and TRBJ2-6 proteins, so the full variable domain is: DGGITQSPKYLFRKEGQNVTLSCEQNLNHDAMYWYRQDPGQGLRLIYYSQIVNDFQKGDIAEGYSVSREKKESFPLTVTSAQKNPTAFYLCASSKTPLDSSSGANVLTFGAGSRLTVL.